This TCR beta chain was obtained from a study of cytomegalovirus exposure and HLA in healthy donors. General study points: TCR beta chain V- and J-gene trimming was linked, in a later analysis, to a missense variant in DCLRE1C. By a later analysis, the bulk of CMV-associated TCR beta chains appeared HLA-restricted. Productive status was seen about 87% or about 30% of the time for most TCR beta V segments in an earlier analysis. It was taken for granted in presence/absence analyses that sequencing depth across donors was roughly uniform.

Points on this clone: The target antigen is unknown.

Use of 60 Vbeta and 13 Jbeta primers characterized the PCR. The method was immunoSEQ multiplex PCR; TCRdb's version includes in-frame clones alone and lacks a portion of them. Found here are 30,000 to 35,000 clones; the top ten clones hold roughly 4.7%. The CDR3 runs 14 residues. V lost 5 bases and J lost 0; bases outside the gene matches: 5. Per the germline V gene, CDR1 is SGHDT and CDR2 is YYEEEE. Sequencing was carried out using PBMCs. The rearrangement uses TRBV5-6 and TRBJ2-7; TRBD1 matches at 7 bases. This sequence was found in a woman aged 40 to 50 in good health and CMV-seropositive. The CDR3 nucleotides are TGTGCCAGCAGGTTCCGGGACAGCTCCTACGAGCAGTACTTC. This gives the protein CASRFRDSSYEQYF.